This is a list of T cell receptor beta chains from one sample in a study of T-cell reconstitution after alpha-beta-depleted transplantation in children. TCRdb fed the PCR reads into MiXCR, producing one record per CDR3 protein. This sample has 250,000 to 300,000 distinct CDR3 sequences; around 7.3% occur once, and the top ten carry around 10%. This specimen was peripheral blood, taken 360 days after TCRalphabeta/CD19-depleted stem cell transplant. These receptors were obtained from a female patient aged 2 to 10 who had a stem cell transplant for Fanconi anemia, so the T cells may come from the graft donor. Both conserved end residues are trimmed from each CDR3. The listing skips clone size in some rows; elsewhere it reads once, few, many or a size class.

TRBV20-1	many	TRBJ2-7	SARSTESSYEQY
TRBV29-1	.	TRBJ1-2	SVDSQGADYGYT
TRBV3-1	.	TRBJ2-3	ASSPRLAGEVPDTQY
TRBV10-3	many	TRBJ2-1	ATRLAGPEQF
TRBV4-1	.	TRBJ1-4	ASSQATQGVNEKLF
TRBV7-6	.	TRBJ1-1	ASSLGVRQLNTEAF
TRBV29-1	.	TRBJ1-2	SVERQGYGYT
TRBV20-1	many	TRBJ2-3	SASSASTDTQY
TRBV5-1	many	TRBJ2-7	ASSLGVADLYEQY
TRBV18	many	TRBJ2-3	ASSPAASTDTQY